This TCR beta chain derives from a study of cytotoxic CD8 clonotypes in ibrutinib-treated CLL. CDR1 SGHAT and CDR2 FQNNGV come from the germline V gene. The length of the CDR3 is 15 residues. V gave up 5 bases and J gave up 0 bases, with 11 bases separating them. Measured with immunoSEQ multiplex PCR; TCRdb has only the in-frame clones, and not every one. Of some 200,000 clones listed, about 72% are singletons. The clonotype originates from a human donor with chronic lymphocytic leukemia. Sequencing used PBMCs, obtained after 24 months of ibrutinib treatment. This chain connects TRBV11-2 to TRBJ2-1; D is ambiguous. Written as DNA, the CDR3 is TGTGCCAGCAGCCTCGGGCCTAGCTCCTACAATGAGCAGTTCTTC. Translation gives CASSLGPSSYNEQFF.